The 24 T cell receptor beta chains presented below share a single source sample, sequenced in a study of blood T cell repertoires in COVID-19. Some clones are missing from TCRdb's copy, which holds only in-frame ones; the method was immunoSEQ multiplex PCR. The profile shows 100,000 or so clones, over 80% of them singletons. The sample comprised peripheral blood. These receptors came from a man between 50 and 59 years old with acute or convalescent COVID-19.

V and J are TRBV5-4 and TRBJ2-2; possibly TRBD2 for D (5 bases). Germline V gene data show CDR1 as SGHNT and CDR2 as YYREEE (reference sequence). CDR3 length: 16 amino acids. V was trimmed by 4 bases and J by 6 bases, leaving 19 bases between them. The CDR3 bases are TGTGCCAGCAGCCCGGGGTCTTGGGATTTCGCCGGGGAGCTGTTTTTT. Translating gives CASSPGSWDFAGELFF.

This chain uses TRBV5-5 with TRBJ2-2; 7 nucleotides match TRBD1. CDR1 and CDR2 (germline): SGHKS, YYEKEE (reference sequence). The V segment lost 2 bases and the J segment 6 bases; nucleotides outside the gene matches: 7. This CDR3 region has 15 residues. The CDR3 bases are TGTGCCAGCAGCTTATTCCAGACAGGGTCCGGGGAGCTGTTTTTT. Amino acid sequence: CASSLFQTGSGELFF.

The chain links TRBV19 to TRBJ1-1, with 11 bases matching TRBD1. CDR3 length: 16 amino acids. J was trimmed by 3 bases and V by 4 bases; bases with no gene match: 7. Germline CDR1 is LNHDA and CDR2 is SQIVND (reference sequence). CDR3 bases: TGTGCCAGTAGTACCGGGACAGGGGGATCGTACACTGAAGCTTTCTTT. Amino acid sequence: CASSTGTGGSYTEAFF.

The J gene is TRBJ1-2, the V gene TRBV7-9; D is unclear. The CDR3 has 12 residues. V was shortened by 1 base and J by 5 bases, with 5 bases between the two germline ends. Germline CDR1 SEHNR, CDR2 FQNEAQ (reference sequence). CDR3 DNA sequence: TGTGCCAGCAGCTTAGATAAATATGGCTACACCTTC. Its translation is CASSLDKYGYTF.

V is TRBV7-2 and J is TRBJ2-7; no clear D. The CDR3 loop spans 15 amino acids. In germline, CDR1 is SGHTA, CDR2 FQGNSA. V lost 5 bases and J lost 0, with 14 bases in between. The CDR3 reads CASSPRVVSSYEQYF. CDR3 in DNA: TGTGCCAGCAGCCCCCGCGTAGTGAGCTCCTACGAGCAGTACTTC.

V and J are TRBV19 and TRBJ1-1; 8 bases agree with TRBD1. CDR1 is LNHDA, CDR2 SQIVND, per germline (reference sequence). The V gene end was trimmed by 5 bases and the J gene end by 5 bases; junction bases not matched to a gene: 7. CDR3 size: 14 residues. CDR3 in amino acids: CASSPQGGITEAFF. CDR3 bases: TGTGCCAGTAGTCCACAGGGGGGAATAACTGAAGCTTTCTTT.

This chain joins TRBV3-1 (or the pseudogene TRBV3-2) and TRBJ1-2; 9 bases line up with TRBD1. Per germline, CDR1 LGHDT and CDR2 YNNKEL (reference sequence). After removal of 4 bases from V and 4 bases from J, the junction contained 7 bases not matched to a gene. The CDR3 loop spans 15 amino acids. The CDR3 loop reads CASSRSGQGPYGYTF. CDR3 in DNA: TGTGCCAGCAGCCGGTCGGGACAGGGTCCCTATGGCTACACCTTC.

V and J are TRBV7-9 and TRBJ1-1; D is ambiguous. Germline V gene sequence: CDR1 SEHNR, CDR2 FQNEAQ (reference sequence). V was clipped by 4 bases and J by 0 bases, with 21 bases between them. This CDR3 is 18 amino acids long. This chain's CDR3 is CASSSLIPGNLMNTEAFF. CDR3 in DNA: TGTGCCAGCAGCTCTCTCATCCCAGGCAACTTGATGAACACTGAAGCTTTCTTT.

Only one count was recorded for this clone. The rearrangement joins TRBV30 to TRBJ2-1, with TRBD2 matching 8 bases. The CDR3 runs 14 residues. CDR1 is GTSNPN, CDR2 SVGIG, per germline (reference sequence). V trimming: 0 bases; J trimming: 7 bases; junction bases outside the gene matches: 5. The CDR3 DNA follows: TGTGCCTGGAGTGTCCGGGGGGGGCTGAATGAGCAGTTCTTC. Its translation: CAWSVRGGLNEQFF.

The chain couples TRBV6-5 to TRBJ1-2, with 9 positions matching TRBD1. Looked up from germline, CDR1 is MNHEY and CDR2 is SVGAGI. The CDR3 has 13 residues. V gave up 6 bases and J gave up 4 bases; unmatched junction bases: 3. In DNA form, the CDR3 reads TGTGCCAGCAGGCCGACAGGGGGCTATGGCTACACCTTC. Translating gives CASRPTGGYGYTF.

V and J are TRBV3-1 (or the pseudogene TRBV3-2) and TRBJ2-1; D is unresolved. Deletions cut 1 base from V and 8 bases from J, with 15 bases between. Germline CDR1 and CDR2: LGHDT and YNNKEL (reference sequence). This CDR3 has 15 amino acids. CDR3 in DNA: TGTGCCAGCAGCCAAGGTCTCGCTAATAACGATGAGCAGTTCTTC. This codes for CASSQGLANNDEQFF.

The chain carries TRBV14 and TRBJ1-5; no clear D. The germline V and J ends were trimmed by 0 bases and 9 bases, with 9 bases remaining between them. The germline gives CDR1 SGHDN, CDR2 FVKESK. The length of the CDR3 is 13 residues. The chain's CDR3 is CASSQDRGRPQHF. The CDR3 DNA reads as TGTGCCAGCAGCCAAGATCGCGGCAGGCCCCAGCATTTT.

The chain joins TRBV7-9 to TRBJ2-5; 7 bases are shared with TRBD1. The CDR3 contains 14 residues. Trimming at V came to 4 bases and at J to 5 bases, leaving 7 bases not matched to a gene. Germline V gene sequence: CDR1 SEHNR, CDR2 FQNEAQ (reference sequence). The CDR3 sequence: CASSSRQGGETQYF. The CDR3 DNA is TGTGCCAGCAGCTCCAGACAGGGTGGGGAGACCCAGTACTTC.

The chain couples TRBV30 to TRBJ1-5, with 11 bases identical to TRBD1. CDR1 GTSNPN and CDR2 SVGIG come from the germline V gene (reference sequence). V lost 0 bases, J lost 6 bases, and 7 bases stayed unmatched. This CDR3 spans 16 amino acids. Written as DNA, the CDR3 is TGTGCCTGGAGTGTAAGGGGGACAGGGGGAGGTCAGCCCCAGCATTTT. Translation gives CAWSVRGTGGGQPQHF.

As for this clone: The junction shows a germline mismatch at one end, possibly a read error. This chain uses TRBV2 with TRBJ1-1, with 8 bases matching TRBD1. Per germline, CDR1 SNHLY and CDR2 FYNNEI. This CDR3 has 14 amino acids. CDR3 DNA sequence: TGTGCCAGCAGTAGACAGGGGACGAACGCTGAAGCTTTCTTT. Its translation is CASSRQGTNAEAFF. Looking up the rest from reference TRBV2 and TRBJ1-1 gives the full variable domain: EPEVTQTPSHQVTQMGQEVILRCVPISNHLYFYWYRQILGQKVEFLVSFYNNEISEKSEIFDDQFSVERPDGSNFTLKIRSTKLEDSAMYFCASSRQGTNAEAFFGQGTRLTVV.

The rearrangement joins TRBV12-3 or TRBV12-4 to TRBJ1-3; D remains unclear. With 4 bases removed from V and 4 bases from J, the gap between germline ends came to 5 bases. This CDR3 has 12 amino acids. The CDR3 loop is CASSSGGNTIYF. DNA of the CDR3: TGTGCCAGCAGTTCCGGGGGAAACACCATATATTTT.

The chain has TRBV3-1 (or the pseudogene TRBV3-2) and TRBJ1-1, with D possibly being TRBD1 (5 bases). V was pared by 2 bases and J by 3 bases, with 13 bases between. Germline CDR1 reads LGHDT; CDR2 reads YNNKEL (reference sequence). This CDR3 is 15 amino acids long. CDR3 DNA: TGTGCCAGCAGCCAACGACAGATTGGGGACACTGAAGCTTTCTTT. It codes for CASSQRQIGDTEAFF.

The DNA for the CDR3 is TGTGCCAGCCGTTGGACCGACAGGGCGAATGAAAAACTGTTTTTT. This gives the protein CASRWTDRANEKLFF. The chain employs TRBV6-5 and TRBJ1-4, with 7 bases matching TRBD1. CDR1 MNHEY and CDR2 SVGAGI come from the germline V gene. This CDR3 is 15 amino acids long. V was pared by 8 bases and J by 5 bases, with 11 bases of the junction left unmatched.

The rearrangement uses TRBV10-3 and TRBJ1-5; D perhaps matches TRBD1 (5 bases). The CDR3 spans 15 residues. Germline V CDR1 and CDR2: ENHRY, SYGVKD. V lost 0 bases to trimming and J lost 0 bases, with 6 bases between them. The CDR3 nucleotides are TGTGCCATCAGTGAGTCAGGGGTTAGCAATCAGCCCCAGCATTTT. Translated, it gives CAISESGVSNQPQHF.

This clone has only one observation. The gene calls are TRBV28 and TRBJ2-2; D gene uncertain. CDR1 is MDHEN, CDR2 SYDVKM, per germline. The CDR3 loop spans 14 amino acids. The V gene lost 6 bases and the J gene lost 4 bases, with 12 bases spanning the gap. The CDR3 bases are TGTGCCAGCAGATGGAGTGGTGGCACCGGGGAGCTGTTTTTT. Translated: CASRWSGGTGELFF.

The rearrangement uses TRBV7-9 and TRBJ2-5, with 8 positions matching TRBD2. Unmatched junction bases numbered 6, after V lost 1 base and J lost 5 bases. The V gene's germline CDR1 is SEHNR and CDR2 FQNEAQ (reference sequence). The CDR3 length is 15 residues. CDR3 sequence reads: CASSLEGGTRETQYF. CDR3 nucleotide sequence: TGTGCCAGCAGCTTAGAGGGGGGGACTAGGGAGACCCAGTACTTC.

The V call is TRBV9, the J call TRBJ1-2; TRBD1 agrees at 7 bases. The J segment lost 5 bases and the V segment lost 0 bases, leaving 10 bases of the junction unmatched. Germline loops: CDR1 SGDLS, CDR2 YYNGEE. The CDR3 is 16 amino acids. This chain's CDR3 is CASSVEGAPLGYGYTF. CDR3 nucleotides: TGTGCCAGCAGCGTAGAGGGGGCTCCTTTAGGTTATGGCTACACCTTC.

The chain carries TRBV7-9 and TRBJ1-1; TRBD1 aligns across 7 bases. Losses at the gene ends were 2 bases for V and 10 bases for J; bases not matched to a gene: 10. The CDR3 is 14 residues long. Germline assignment: CDR1 SEHNR and CDR2 FQNEAQ (reference sequence). In DNA, the CDR3 is TGTGCCAGCAGCTTATTTGGGACAGAGATCGGAGCTTTCTTT. The encoded protein is CASSLFGTEIGAFF. Complete variable domain (other parts from reference TRBV7-9 and TRBJ1-1): DTGVSQNPRHKITKRGQNVTFRCDPISEHNRLYWYRQTLGQGPEFLTYFQNEAQLEKSRLLSDRFSAERPKGSFSTLEIQRTEQGDSAMYLCASSLFGTEIGAFFGQGTRLTVV.

The V gene is TRBV7-9, the J gene TRBJ1-1; 9 bases agree with TRBD1. J gave up 4 bases and V 2 bases, and 2 bases lay outside the gene matches. The length of the CDR3 is 14 residues. CDR1 is SEHNR, CDR2 FQNEAQ, per germline (reference sequence). CDR3 DNA: TGTGCCAGCAGCTTATCGACAGGGGGCACTGAAGCTTTCTTT. It specifies CASSLSTGGTEAFF. Together with reference TRBV7-9 and TRBJ1-1, the CDR3 gives the full variable domain: DTGVSQNPRHKITKRGQNVTFRCDPISEHNRLYWYRQTLGQGPEFLTYFQNEAQLEKSRLLSDRFSAERPKGSFSTLEIQRTEQGDSAMYLCASSLSTGGTEAFFGQGTRLTVV.